This T cell receptor (beta chain) was recorded in a study of shared clonotypes between healthy human individuals. Study information: Samples came from a couple of female and a few male donors aged 18 to 49. Regarding the study as a whole: The study's rarefaction showed incomplete sorted-subset sequencing despite large depth. Clonotype sharing among donors was thought likely to change with sequencing depth.

Germline CDR1 SEHNR, CDR2 FQNEAQ (reference sequence). Trimming cost V 4 bases and J 0 bases, with 18 bases left between them. The CDR3 consists of 17 residues. This clone was counted a single time. What it recognizes is unknown. Sequencing used immunoSEQ multiplex PCR; TCRdb keeps in-frame clones, though not all of them. This sample has about 2.1 million clones; approximately 94% occur once, and the top ten carry roughly 1.8%. The naive CD8 subset, CD45RO-negative cells positively selected for CCR7, excluded terminally differentiated effector memory CD45RA+ cells. Only Caucasian adults living in Nashville, Tennessee served as donors.

The chain links TRBV7-9 to TRBJ1-1; D might be TRBD1 (5 bases). The TCR sequence derives from a man younger than 35 in good health. Some clones in this sample may be carry-over from other donors' samples. The specimen was naive CD8+ T cells from PBMCs. This CDR3 is CASSSPGAPTMNTEAFF. CDR3 DNA sequence: TGTGCCAGCAGCTCTCCCGGGGCTCCTACCATGAACACTGAAGCTTTCTTT.